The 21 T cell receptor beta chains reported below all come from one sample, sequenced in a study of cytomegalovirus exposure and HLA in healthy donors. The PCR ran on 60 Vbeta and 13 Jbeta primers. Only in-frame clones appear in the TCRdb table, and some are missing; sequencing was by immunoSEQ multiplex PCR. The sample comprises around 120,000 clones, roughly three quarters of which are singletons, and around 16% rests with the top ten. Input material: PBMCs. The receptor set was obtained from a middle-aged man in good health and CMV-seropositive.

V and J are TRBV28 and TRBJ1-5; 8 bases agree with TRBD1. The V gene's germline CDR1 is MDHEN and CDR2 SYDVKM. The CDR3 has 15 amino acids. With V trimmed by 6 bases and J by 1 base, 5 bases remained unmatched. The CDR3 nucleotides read TGTGCCAGCAGCTTCGGACAGGGCAGCAATCAGCCCCAGCATTTT. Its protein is CASSFGQGSNQPQHF. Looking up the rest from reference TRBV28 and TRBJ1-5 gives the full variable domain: DVKVTQSSRYLVKRTGEKVFLECVQDMDHENMFWYRQDPGLGLRLIYFSYDVKMKEKGDIPEGYSVSREKKERFSLILESASTNQTSMYLCASSFGQGSNQPQHFGDGTRLSIL.

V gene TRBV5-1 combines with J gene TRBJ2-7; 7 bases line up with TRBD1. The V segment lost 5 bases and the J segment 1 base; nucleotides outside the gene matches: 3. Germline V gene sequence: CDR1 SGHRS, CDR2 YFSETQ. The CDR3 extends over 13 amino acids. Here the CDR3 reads CASSRDRSYEQYF. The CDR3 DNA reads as TGCGCCAGCAGTCGGGACAGATCCTACGAGCAGTACTTC.

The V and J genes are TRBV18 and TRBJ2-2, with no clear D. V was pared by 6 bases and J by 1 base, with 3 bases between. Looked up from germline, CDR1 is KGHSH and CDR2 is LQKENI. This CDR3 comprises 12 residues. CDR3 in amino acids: CASSLNTGELFF. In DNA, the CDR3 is TGTGCCAGCTCCCTGAACACCGGGGAGCTGTTTTTT.

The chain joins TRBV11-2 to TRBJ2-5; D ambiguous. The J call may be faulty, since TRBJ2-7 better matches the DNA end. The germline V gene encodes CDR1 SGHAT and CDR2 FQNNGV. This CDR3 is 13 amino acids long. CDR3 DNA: TGTGCCAGCAGGGCCGGAGTCGGGTACGAGCAGTACTTC. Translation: CASRAGVGYEQYF.

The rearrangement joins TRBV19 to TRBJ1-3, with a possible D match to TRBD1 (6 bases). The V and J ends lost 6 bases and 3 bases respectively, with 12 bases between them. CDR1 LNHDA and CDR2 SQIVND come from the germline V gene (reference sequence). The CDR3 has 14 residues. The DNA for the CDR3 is TGTGCCAGTAGGAGGGGGTTAGATGGAAACACCATATATTTT. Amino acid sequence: CASRRGLDGNTIYF.

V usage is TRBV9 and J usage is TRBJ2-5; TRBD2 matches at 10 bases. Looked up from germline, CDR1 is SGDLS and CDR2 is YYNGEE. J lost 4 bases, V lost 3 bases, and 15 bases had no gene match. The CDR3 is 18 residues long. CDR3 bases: TGTGCCAGCAGCGCCGCGCTAGCGGGGGCCCGTGCGGTAGAGACCCAGTACTTC. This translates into CASSAALAGARAVETQYF.

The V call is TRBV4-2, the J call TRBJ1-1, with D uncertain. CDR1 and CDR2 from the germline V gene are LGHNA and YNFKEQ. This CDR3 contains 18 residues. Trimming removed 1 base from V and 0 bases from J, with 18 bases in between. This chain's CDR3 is CASSQVHGMWEMNTEAFF. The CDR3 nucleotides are TGTGCCAGCAGCCAAGTCCACGGGATGTGGGAGATGAACACTGAAGCTTTCTTT.

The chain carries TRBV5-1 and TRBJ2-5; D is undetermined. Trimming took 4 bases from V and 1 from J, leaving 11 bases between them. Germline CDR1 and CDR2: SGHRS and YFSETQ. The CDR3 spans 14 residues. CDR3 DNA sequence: TGCGCCAGCAGCCCCAACACGGGCCAAGAGACCCAGTACTTC. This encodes CASSPNTGQETQYF. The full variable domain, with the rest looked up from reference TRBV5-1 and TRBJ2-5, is KAGVTQTPRYLIKTRGQQVTLSCSPISGHRSVSWYQQTPGQGLQFLFEYFSETQRNKGNFPGRFSGRQFSNSRSEMNVSTLELGDSALYLCASSPNTGQETQYFGPGTRLLVL.

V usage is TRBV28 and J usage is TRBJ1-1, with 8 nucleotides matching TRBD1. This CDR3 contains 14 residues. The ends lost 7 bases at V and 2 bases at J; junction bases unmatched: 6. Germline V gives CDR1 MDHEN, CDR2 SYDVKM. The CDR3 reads CASIATGANTEAFF. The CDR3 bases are TGTGCCAGCATCGCGACAGGGGCTAACACTGAAGCTTTCTTT.

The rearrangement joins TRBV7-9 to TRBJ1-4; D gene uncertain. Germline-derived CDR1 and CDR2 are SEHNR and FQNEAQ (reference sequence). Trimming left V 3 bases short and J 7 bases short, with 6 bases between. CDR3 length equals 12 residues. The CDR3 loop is CASSFTGEKLFF. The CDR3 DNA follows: TGTGCCAGCAGCTTCACGGGTGAAAAACTGTTTTTT.

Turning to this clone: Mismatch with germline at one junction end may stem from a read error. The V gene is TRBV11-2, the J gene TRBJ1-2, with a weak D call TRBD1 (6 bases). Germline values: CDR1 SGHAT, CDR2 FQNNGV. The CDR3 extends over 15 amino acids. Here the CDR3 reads CASSLDFGGGYGYTF. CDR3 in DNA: TGTGCCAGCAGCTTGGATTTTGGGGGGGGCTATGGCTACACTTTC. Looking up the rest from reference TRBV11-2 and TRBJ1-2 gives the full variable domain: EAGVAQSPRYKIIEKRQSVAFWCNPISGHATLYWYQQILGQGPKLLIQFQNNGVVDDSQLPKDRFSAERLKGVDSTLKIQPAKLEDSAVYLCASSLDFGGGYGYTFGSGTRLTVV.

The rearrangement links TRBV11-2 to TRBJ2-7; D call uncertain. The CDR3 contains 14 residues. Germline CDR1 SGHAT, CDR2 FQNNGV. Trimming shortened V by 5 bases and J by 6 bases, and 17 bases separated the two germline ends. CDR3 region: CASSPLLGSTEQYF. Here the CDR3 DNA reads TGTGCCAGCAGCCCCCTTTTGGGCAGCACCGAGCAGTACTTC.

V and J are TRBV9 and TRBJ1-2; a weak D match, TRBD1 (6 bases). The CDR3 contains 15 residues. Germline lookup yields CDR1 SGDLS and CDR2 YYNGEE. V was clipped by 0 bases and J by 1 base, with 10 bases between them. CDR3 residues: CASSVGGGINYGYTF. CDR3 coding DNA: TGTGCCAGCAGCGTAGGAGGGGGAATTAACTATGGCTACACCTTC. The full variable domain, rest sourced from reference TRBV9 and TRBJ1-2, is DSGVTQTPKHLITATGQRVTLRCSPRSGDLSVYWYQQSLDQGLQFLIQYYNGEERAKGNILERFSAQQFPDLHSELNLSSLELGDSALYFCASSVGGGINYGYTFGSGTRLTVV.

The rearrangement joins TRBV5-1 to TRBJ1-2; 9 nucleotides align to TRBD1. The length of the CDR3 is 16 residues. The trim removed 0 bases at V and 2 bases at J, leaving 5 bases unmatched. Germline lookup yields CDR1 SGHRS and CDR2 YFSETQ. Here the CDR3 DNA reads TGCGCCAGCAGCTTGGTACAGGGGGCGGGAAACTATGGCTACACCTTC. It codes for CASSLVQGAGNYGYTF.

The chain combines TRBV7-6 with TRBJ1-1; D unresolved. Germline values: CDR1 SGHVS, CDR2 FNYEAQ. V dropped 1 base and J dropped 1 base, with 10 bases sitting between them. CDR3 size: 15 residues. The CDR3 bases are TGTGCCAGCAGCTTAGACCGTCCGGGGAACACTGAAGCTTTCTTT. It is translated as CASSLDRPGNTEAFF.

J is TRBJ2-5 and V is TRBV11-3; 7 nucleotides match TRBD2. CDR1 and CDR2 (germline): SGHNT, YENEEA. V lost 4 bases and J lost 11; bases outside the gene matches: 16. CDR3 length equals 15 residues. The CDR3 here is CASSSSPGGKMGQYF. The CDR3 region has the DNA TGTGCCAGCAGCTCCTCCCCGGGGGGTAAGATGGGGCAGTACTTC.

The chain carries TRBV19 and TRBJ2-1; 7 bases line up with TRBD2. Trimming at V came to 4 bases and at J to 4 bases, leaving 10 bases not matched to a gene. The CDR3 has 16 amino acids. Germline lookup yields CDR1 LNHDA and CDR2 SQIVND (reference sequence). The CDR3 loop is CASSKSPSGGYNEQFF. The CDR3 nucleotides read TGTGCCAGTAGTAAATCCCCTAGCGGTGGATACAATGAGCAGTTCTTC. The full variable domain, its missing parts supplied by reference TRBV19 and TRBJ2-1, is DGGITQSPKYLFRKEGQNVTLSCEQNLNHDAMYWYRQDPGQGLRLIYYSQIVNDFQKGDIAEGYSVSREKKESFPLTVTSAQKNPTAFYLCASSKSPSGGYNEQFFGPGTRLTVL.

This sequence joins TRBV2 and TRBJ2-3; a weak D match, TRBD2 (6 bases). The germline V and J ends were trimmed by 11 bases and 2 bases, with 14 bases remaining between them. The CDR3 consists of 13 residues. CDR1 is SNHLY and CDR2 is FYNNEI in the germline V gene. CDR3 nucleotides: TGTGCCTCCCGGACTACTTCCACAGATACGCAGTATTTT. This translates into CASRTTSTDTQYF.

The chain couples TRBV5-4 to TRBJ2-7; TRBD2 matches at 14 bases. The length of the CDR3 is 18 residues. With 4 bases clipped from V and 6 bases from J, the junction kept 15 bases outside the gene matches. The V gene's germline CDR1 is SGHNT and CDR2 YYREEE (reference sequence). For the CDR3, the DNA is TGTGCCAGCAGCGCCGGACTAGCGGGAGGCCAGGTTTTATCCGAGCAGTACTTC. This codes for CASSAGLAGGQVLSEQYF.

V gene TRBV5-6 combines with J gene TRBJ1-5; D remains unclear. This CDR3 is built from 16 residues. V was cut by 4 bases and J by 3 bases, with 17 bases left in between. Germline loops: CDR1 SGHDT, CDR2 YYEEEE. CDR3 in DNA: TGTGCCAGCAGCCGGACCGGGGAAAGGGCCAATCAGCCCCAGCATTTT. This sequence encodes CASSRTGERANQPQHF.

Here the CDR3 DNA reads TGTGCCAGTAGAGGCGACGGGAGCACCGGGGAGCTGTTTTTT. This codes for CASRGDGSTGELFF. The chain recombines TRBV19 with TRBJ2-2; the D gene is possibly TRBD2 (6 bases). The CDR3 spans 14 residues. Germline-derived CDR1 and CDR2 are LNHDA and SQIVND (reference sequence). V lost 6 bases and J 4 bases, leaving 12 bases between the germline ends.